A selection of T cell receptor beta chains follows, all from one sample in a study of tumor T cells in aggressive B-cell lymphoma. Data came from immunoSEQ multiplex PCR; TCRdb stores just in-frame clones and leaves some out. Among over 800 clones listed, 80% to 95% were seen once. The sample consisted of tumor tissue. All receptors derive from an adult with diffuse large B cell lymphoma. Both conserved end residues are part of each CDR3. Not every row has a clone size; where given, it reads once, few, many or a size class.

v_call,j_call,clone_size,cdr3_aa
TRBV19,TRBJ1-2,-,CASSRGYGYTF
TRBV30,TRBJ2-3,-,CAWSSGLLAGRTDTQYF
TRBV11-2,TRBJ2-7,-,CASSLGRSGGNSYEQYF
TRBV10-2,TRBJ2-2,-,CASRSENYKMGELFF
TRBV5-1,TRBJ1-2,-,CASSPGGNYGYTF
TRBV5-1,TRBJ2-2,-,CASSAGLLTGELFF
TRBV30,TRBJ1-2,-,CAWYESQESGYTF
TRBV30,TRBJ2-3,-,CAWIPGLAGITDTQYF
TRBV27,TRBJ1-1,-,CASVGWGLNTEAFF
TRBV7-9,TRBJ1-1,once,CANSQGQGFSEAFF
TRBV25-1,TRBJ2-5,-,CASSDWGEETQYF
TRBV28,TRBJ2-3,-,CASSLDVAGGRTDTQYF
TRBV9,TRBJ1-1,few,CASSGDRNTEAFF
TRBV19,TRBJ2-2,-,CASSIIQGYTGELFF
TRBV6-1,TRBJ1-1,-,CASSEYSRYTEAFF
TRBV5-1,TRBJ1-1,-,CASSWTGILTTNTEAFF
TRBV18,TRBJ1-4,-,CASSRPPATNEKLFF
TRBV9,TRBJ2-5,-,CASSVEAGGPGETQYF
TRBV30,TRBJ1-5,-,CAWSAGSNQPQHF
TRBV29-1,TRBJ1-1,-,CSVTVPAGAFF
TRBV6-1,TRBJ2-1,-,CASSGTGTSVNEQFF
TRBV7-2,TRBJ2-5,-,CASSLVLAGALETQYF
TRBV5-4,TRBJ2-1,-,CASSPGTGGLSEQFF
TRBV19,TRBJ2-1,-,CASSIGASGNEQFF
TRBV4-1,TRBJ2-3,once,CASSLSGGGIDTQYF
TRBV6-1,TRBJ2-7,-,CATRMGGRGEKQYF
TRBV9,TRBJ1-1,-,CASSVGPDTMNTEAFF
TRBV30,TRBJ2-7,-,CAWSLFGPYEQYF
TRBV6-1,TRBJ1-1,-,CASSTDRRNTEAFF
TRBV2,TRBJ1-3,-,CASTNRAGNTIYF
TRBV6-4,TRBJ1-1,few,CASSDSSLTEAFF
TRBV5-4,TRBJ1-5,-,CASSLNPARGAHQPQHF
TRBV6-6,TRBJ1-1,-,CASSYTRNTEAFF
TRBV2,TRBJ2-3,-,CASMNPGTSGTDTQYF
TRBV20-1,TRBJ2-5,-,CSTKGETQYF
TRBV15,TRBJ1-4,once,CATTNGGEKLFF
TRBV5-6,TRBJ1-1,-,CASSQGQGASFAFF
TRBV27,TRBJ1-5,once,CASSLFGQMSNQSQHF
TRBV7-8,TRBJ2-7,-,CASSRGTGGGLIGNEQYF
TRBV29-1,TRBJ1-2,-,CSVGDQEGYTF
TRBV29-1,TRBJ1-1,-,CSVRQVMNTEAFF
TRBV4-1,TRBJ2-5,-,CASSQTPGASAAPEQYF
TRBV6-1,TRBJ1-4,-,CASSERGIGGTAF
TRBV15,TRBJ2-7,few,CATSRDLDITYEQYF
TRBV4-1,TRBJ1-1,-,CASSPPTRNTEAFF
TRBV28,TRBJ2-7,-,CATSEPGQGATYEQYF
TRBV2,TRBJ2-1,-,CASGTGSSYNEQFF
TRBV5-1,TRBJ2-7,-,CASSLDGVAGGEQYF
TRBV5-6,TRBJ2-6,-,CASRTDSGANVLTF
TRBV2,TRBJ1-3,-,CASRTQVISGNTIYF
TRBV4-1,TRBJ2-7,-,CASSQQAAGLYEQYF
TRBV30,TRBJ2-1,-,CMAQDTYNEQFF
TRBV5-5,TRBJ2-7,-,CASSSTRLAREQYF
TRBV7-9,TRBJ2-7,-,CASSLAAYEQYF